These 21 T cell receptor beta chains share one sample of origin, sequenced in a study of cytomegalovirus exposure and HLA in healthy donors. The method was immunoSEQ multiplex PCR; TCRdb's version includes in-frame clones alone and lacks a portion of them. Of about 240,000 clones listed, approximately 87% were seen once; the top ten hold about 3%. The specimen was PBMCs. Receptor source: a man younger than 35 in good health and CMV-seronegative.

The chain carries TRBV9 and TRBJ2-5, with a tentative D call TRBD2 (7 bases). V lost 0 bases and J 4 bases, leaving 13 bases between the germline ends. Germline assignment: CDR1 SGDLS and CDR2 YYNGEE. The CDR3 contains 15 residues. The CDR3 region has the DNA TGTGCCAGCAGCGTAGGAGGGGGGGCACCAGAGACCCAGTACTTC. This encodes CASSVGGGAPETQYF. Full variable domain (remainder filled in from reference TRBV9 and TRBJ2-5): DSGVTQTPKHLITATGQRVTLRCSPRSGDLSVYWYQQSLDQGLQFLIQYYNGEERAKGNILERFSAQQFPDLHSELNLSSLELGDSALYFCASSVGGGAPETQYFGPGTRLLVL.

This sequence joins TRBV6-1 and TRBJ2-7; 7 bases are a match to TRBD1. Looked up from germline, CDR1 is MNHNS and CDR2 is SASEGT. The CDR3 length is 14 residues. Trimming at V came to 8 bases and at J to 3 bases, leaving 10 bases not matched to a gene. The CDR3 loop is CASAVGGEVYEQYF. DNA for the CDR3: TGTGCCAGCGCGGTAGGGGGCGAAGTCTACGAGCAGTACTTC.

The rearrangement uses TRBV7-2 and TRBJ2-2; 7 positions agree with TRBD1. The germline V gene has CDR1 SGHTA and CDR2 FQGNSA. V trimming: 5 bases; J trimming: 0 bases; junction bases outside the gene matches: 3. The CDR3 totals 15 residues. CDR3 in DNA: TGTGCCAGCAGCGCGACAGGGACGAACACCGGGGAGCTGTTTTTT. It yields the protein CASSATGTNTGELFF. The full variable domain, its missing parts supplied by reference TRBV7-2 and TRBJ2-2, is GAGVSQSPSNKVTEKGKDVELRCDPISGHTALYWYRQSLGQGLEFLIYFQGNSAPDKSGLPSDRFSAERTGGSVSTLTIQRTQQEDSAVYLCASSATGTNTGELFFGEGSRLTVL.

This chain uses TRBV6-1 with TRBJ2-7, with a possible D match to TRBD2 (7 bases). The CDR3 covers 13 residues. Germline-derived CDR1 and CDR2 are MNHNS and SASEGT. V dropped 8 bases and J dropped 0 bases, with 11 bases sitting between them. The CDR3 region is CASAGAVSYEQYF. CDR3 DNA: TGTGCCAGCGCGGGGGCAGTCTCCTACGAGCAGTACTTC.

The V gene is TRBV27, the J gene TRBJ1-2, with TRBD1 identical over 8 bases. Germline V gene data show CDR1 as MNHEY and CDR2 as SMNVEV (reference sequence). V shed 6 bases and J 4 bases; nucleotides not matched to a gene: 1. The CDR3 is 12 residues long. CDR3 region: CASSDRGYGYTF. In DNA, the CDR3 is TGTGCCAGCAGCGACAGGGGCTATGGCTACACCTTC.

The rearrangement links TRBV28 to TRBJ1-3, with D tentatively TRBD1 (5 bases). Trimming left V 3 bases short and J 6 bases short, with 9 bases between. The CDR3 sequence is 13 residues long. The germline V gene has CDR1 MDHEN and CDR2 SYDVKM. CDR3 nucleotides: TGTGCCAGCAGTTTGGTACAGGAAAACACCATATATTTT. Residues: CASSLVQENTIYF.

The chain couples TRBV5-1 to TRBJ1-1; 7 bases align to TRBD1. The CDR3 is 14 residues long. Germline V CDR1 and CDR2: SGHRS, YFSETQ. J lost 5 bases, V lost 6 bases, and 10 bases had no gene match. The CDR3 is CASTQTGLGTEAFF. Here the CDR3 DNA reads TGCGCCAGCACCCAGACAGGGCTGGGGACTGAAGCTTTCTTT.

The chain carries TRBV6-5 and TRBJ2-1; D perhaps matches TRBD2 (5 bases). Germline CDR1 MNHEY, CDR2 SVGAGI. The CDR3 runs 11 residues. V dropped 7 bases and J dropped 7 bases, with 8 bases sitting between them. CDR3 residues: CASIKRNEQFF. CDR3 DNA: TGTGCCAGCATCAAGCGGAATGAGCAGTTCTTC.

V is TRBV6-5 and J is TRBJ1-2, with TRBD1 matching 9 bases. The length of the CDR3 is 15 residues. The ends lost 2 bases at V and 8 bases at J; junction bases unmatched: 9. Germline V lookup: CDR1 MNHEY, CDR2 SVGAGI. The CDR3 loop reads CASSYQIGTGFGYTF. CDR3 nucleotide sequence: TGTGCCAGCAGTTACCAAATCGGGACAGGGTTCGGCTACACCTTC.

The chain recombines TRBV28 with TRBJ2-7, with D perhaps TRBD2 (7 bases). Looked up from germline, CDR1 is MDHEN and CDR2 is SYDVKM. The V and J ends lost 8 bases and 3 bases respectively, with 11 bases between them. The length of the CDR3 is 12 residues. The CDR3 nucleotides are TGTGCCAGCGGGGAGGGGGGCTACGAGCAGTACTTC. Protein product: CASGEGGYEQYF.

The CDR3 loop is CASSFSGGKNTEAFF. The DNA of the CDR3 is TGTGCCAGCAGCTTCTCGGGGGGGAAGAACACTGAAGCTTTCTTT. The V and J genes are TRBV7-2 and TRBJ1-1; D may be TRBD1 (5 bases). CDR3 length: 15 amino acids. V was shortened by 3 bases and J by 1 base, with 12 bases between the two germline ends. Germline values: CDR1 SGHTA, CDR2 FQGNSA.

V is TRBV7-2 and J is TRBJ2-7, with 7 bases matching TRBD2. Looked up from germline, CDR1 is SGHTA and CDR2 is FQGNSA. The CDR3 is 13 amino acids. V trimming: 5 bases; J trimming: 1 base; junction bases outside the gene matches: 2. Written as DNA, the CDR3 is TGTGCCAGCAGCCCGGGGGGTTCCTACGAGCAGTACTTC. This codes for CASSPGGSYEQYF.

The genes are TRBV11-2 and TRBJ2-7; no definite D call. The CDR3 has 13 residues. With 1 base removed from V and 0 bases from J, the gap between germline ends came to 4 bases. Per germline, CDR1 SGHAT and CDR2 FQNNGV. The CDR3 sequence is CASSLAVSYEQYF. The CDR3 DNA reads TGTGCCAGCAGCTTAGCGGTCTCCTACGAGCAGTACTTC.

The chain uses TRBV4-2 and TRBJ1-2; 10 bases are a match to TRBD1. With V trimmed by 0 bases and J by 7 bases, 8 bases remained unmatched. Germline CDR1 and CDR2: LGHNA and YNFKEQ. This CDR3 region has 16 residues. The DNA for the CDR3 is TGTGCCAGCAGCCAAGAAGAAGGGACAGGGGCTGGTGGCTACACCTTC. This encodes CASSQEEGTGAGGYTF.

The rearrangement joins TRBV5-6 to TRBJ1-5; the match to TRBD1 covers 8 bases. V shed 4 bases, J shed 6 bases, and the junction held 9 bases outside the gene matches. The CDR3 has 15 amino acids. Germline CDR1 reads SGHDT; CDR2 reads YYEEEE. The CDR3 loop is CASSLGQVSIQPQHF. The CDR3 bases are TGTGCCAGCAGCCTGGGACAGGTATCAATTCAGCCCCAGCATTTT.

The chain uses TRBV23-1 and TRBJ1-6, with D tentatively TRBD1 (5 bases). TRBV23-1 belongs to the ORF category, with a function that is uncertain. The CDR3 extends over 14 amino acids. Between the trimmed V and J ends, which lost 4 bases and 6 bases, there was a span of 10 bases. CDR3 in DNA: TGCGCCAGCAGTCTCAGGGTCGTTAATTCACCCCTCCACTTT. Protein sequence: CASSLRVVNSPLHF.

V and J are TRBV10-1 and TRBJ2-3, with TRBD2 matching 14 bases. J lost 4 bases, V lost 4 bases, and 7 bases had no gene match. Germline V CDR1 and CDR2: WNHNN, SYGVQD (reference sequence). The CDR3 contains 17 residues. In DNA, the CDR3 is TGCGCCAGCAGTGGACTAGCGGGAGGGCCGTCGGCAGATACGCAGTATTTT. This sequence encodes CASSGLAGGPSADTQYF.

This clone has a single count. The chain carries TRBV2 and TRBJ2-3; 11 bases are shared with TRBD2. Germline V gene sequence: CDR1 SNHLY, CDR2 FYNNEI. The CDR3 is 15 residues long. V shed 8 bases, J shed 6 bases, and the junction held 10 bases outside the gene matches. CDR3 bases: TGTGCCAGCGAAAGGGGACTAGCGGATTTGGATACGCAGTATTTT. The encoded protein is CASERGLADLDTQYF.

The CDR3 reads CASSGPGQDNSPLHF. CDR3 in DNA: TGTGCCAGTAGTGGACCGGGACAGGATAATTCACCCCTCCACTTT. The rearrangement uses TRBV19 and TRBJ1-6, with TRBD1 matching 8 bases. V lost 5 bases and J lost 5; bases outside the gene matches: 5. The CDR3 runs 15 residues. Germline CDR1 and CDR2: LNHDA and SQIVND (reference sequence).

This chain joins TRBV6-6 and TRBJ2-1, with 9 bases that match TRBD1. CDR1 MNHNY and CDR2 SVGAGI come from the germline V gene (reference sequence). The CDR3 spans 14 residues. The ends lost 2 bases at V and 9 bases at J; junction bases unmatched: 5. The CDR3 nucleotides are TGTGCCAGCAGTTACCTCGGACAGGGGAGTGAGCAGTTCTTC. It yields the protein CASSYLGQGSEQFF.

The V call is TRBV27, the J call TRBJ2-2; 9 nucleotides align to TRBD1. CDR3 length equals 14 residues. Looked up from germline, CDR1 is MNHEY and CDR2 is SMNVEV (reference sequence). V dropped 4 bases and J dropped 3; count of bases not matched to a gene: 0. In nucleotides, the CDR3 is TGTGCCAGCAGTTGGACAGGGGACACCGGGGAGCTGTTTTTT. Its translation is CASSWTGDTGELFF.